The 32 T cell receptor beta chains given below trace back to one sample, sequenced in a study of OX40 agonist ivuxolimab in advanced cancers. Profiling relied on immunoSEQ multiplex PCR, and the TCRdb table lists in-frame clones only, not all of them. The table lists some 19,000 clones, roughly 91% of them singletons. Sequenced here: CD4+ or CD8+ T cells sorted from blood, sampled in a trial of the OX40 agonist ivuxolimab. These receptor sequences come from an adult with an advanced solid tumor such as melanoma, head and neck, liver or kidney cancer.

The rearrangement links TRBV6-5 to TRBJ2-7, with 9 bases lining up with TRBD1. This CDR3 has 15 residues. After removal of 2 bases from V and 4 bases from J, the junction contained 6 bases not matched to a gene. Germline loops: CDR1 MNHEY, CDR2 SVGAGI. The CDR3 sequence is CASSYGTGSSYEQYF. The CDR3 DNA reads TGTGCCAGCAGTTACGGGACAGGGTCTTCTTACGAGCAGTACTTC.

The gene calls are TRBV9 and TRBJ1-4; 7 bases line up with TRBD1. V trimming: 0 bases; J trimming: 11 bases; junction bases outside the gene matches: 13. The CDR3 sequence is 16 residues long. The germline gives CDR1 SGDLS, CDR2 YYNGEE. CDR3 sequence: CASSVAPDRERGKLFF. As DNA, the CDR3 is TGTGCCAGCAGCGTAGCCCCCGACAGGGAGAGAGGGAAACTGTTTTTT.

This clone was seen a few times. This chain joins TRBV19 and TRBJ1-5, with 7 nucleotides matching TRBD1. V trimming: 10 bases; J trimming: 4 bases; junction bases outside the gene matches: 4. This CDR3 region has 12 residues. Looked up from germline, CDR1 is LNHDA and CDR2 is SQIVND (reference sequence). The CDR3 region is CAIKQGNQPQHF. The CDR3 DNA reads as TGTGCCATCAAACAGGGGAATCAGCCCCAGCATTTT.

The V gene is TRBV27, the J gene TRBJ1-2; D is perhaps TRBD1 (6 bases). The ends were cut back, 0 bases at V and 5 bases at J, with 13 bases in the middle. This CDR3 has 15 amino acids. In germline, CDR1 is MNHEY, CDR2 SMNVEV (reference sequence). Written as DNA, the CDR3 is TGTGCCAGCAGTTTATCGTGGGGGGGCGCTTATGGCTACACCTTC. This encodes CASSLSWGGAYGYTF.

This chain connects TRBV6-6 to TRBJ2-7, with 8 bases identical to TRBD2. In germline, CDR1 is MNHNY, CDR2 SVGAGI (reference sequence). The CDR3 runs 15 residues. The trim removed 4 bases at V and 0 bases at J, leaving 5 bases unmatched. CDR3 sequence: CASSLAGGFSYEQYF. CDR3 DNA: TGTGCCAGCAGTTTGGCGGGAGGTTTCTCCTACGAGCAGTACTTC.

This rearrangement joins TRBV28 to TRBJ2-7; D unresolved. V was trimmed by 3 bases and J by 0 bases, leaving 9 bases between them. Germline V gene sequence: CDR1 MDHEN, CDR2 SYDVKM. CDR3 size: 14 residues. The CDR3 is CASSFQQSSYEQYF. The CDR3 DNA is TGTGCCAGCAGTTTCCAACAGTCCTCCTACGAGCAGTACTTC.

The V and J genes are TRBV7-2 and TRBJ2-4; D is unclear. This CDR3 is built from 13 residues. The V gene's germline CDR1 is SGHTA and CDR2 FQGNSA. V was cut by 1 base and J by 6 bases, with 7 bases left in between. The chain's CDR3 is CASSLVLTNIQYF. The CDR3 DNA reads TGTGCCAGCAGCTTAGTACTGACAAACATTCAGTACTTC.

This chain joins TRBV28 and TRBJ2-7; 10 bases align to TRBD2. Trimming removed 3 bases from V and 6 bases from J; junction bases left unmatched: 11. The CDR3 is 16 amino acids. CDR1 and CDR2 from the germline V gene are MDHEN and SYDVKM. CDR3 sequence: CASSFPSGRAPREQYF. As DNA, the CDR3 is TGTGCCAGCAGTTTCCCTAGCGGGAGAGCTCCCCGCGAGCAGTACTTC.

The chain employs TRBV7-8 and TRBJ2-5; D possibly corresponds to TRBD2 (5 bases). The end of the DNA is better explained by TRBJ2-7, so the J call may be wrong. CDR3 size: 13 residues. Per the germline V gene, CDR1 is SGHVS and CDR2 is FQNEAQ. The CDR3 DNA is TGTGCCAGCGTCCATTTGAGGGTTGACGAGCAGTACTTC. It codes for CASVHLRVDEQYF.

The V and J genes are TRBV6-6 and TRBJ2-5; 7 bases are a match to TRBD1. V was pared by 3 bases and J by 4 bases, with 5 bases of the junction left unmatched. Germline CDR1 MNHNY, CDR2 SVGAGI (reference sequence). CDR3 length: 14 amino acids. DNA of the CDR3: TGTGCCAGCAGTTATTCGACAGGGCTAGAGACCCAGTACTTC. Its protein product is CASSYSTGLETQYF.

The V gene is TRBV29-1, the J gene TRBJ2-1; TRBD2 matches 7 bases. Germline-derived CDR1 and CDR2 are SQVTM and ANQGSEA. The CDR3 length is 15 residues. Unmatched junction bases numbered 9, after V lost 7 bases and J lost 0 bases. The CDR3 bases are TGCAGCGGCTGGGTCGCGGGAGCCTCCTACAATGAGCAGTTCTTC. Its translation: CSGWVAGASYNEQFF.

This chain uses TRBV28 with TRBJ2-7; no clear D. Trimming pared 6 bases from V and 3 bases from J, leaving 12 bases between. The CDR3 is 13 residues long. The V gene's germline CDR1 is MDHEN and CDR2 SYDVKM. CDR3 nucleotides: TGTGCCAGCAGACTAAACCTCAACTACGAGCAGTACTTC. Translating it yields CASRLNLNYEQYF. The whole variable domain, remainder taken from reference TRBV28 and TRBJ2-7, is DVKVTQSSRYLVKRTGEKVFLECVQDMDHENMFWYRQDPGLGLRLIYFSYDVKMKEKGDIPEGYSVSREKKERFSLILESASTNQTSMYLCASRLNLNYEQYFGPGTRLTVT.

The chain employs TRBV7-9 and TRBJ2-5; 15 bases agree with TRBD2. The DNA end favors TRBJ2-7, so the J call may be wrong. Per germline, CDR1 SEHNR and CDR2 FQNEAQ (reference sequence). The CDR3 contains 16 residues. Written as DNA, the CDR3 is TGTGCCAGCAGCCAAGGGACTAGCGGGAGGATCCCCGAGCAGTACTTC. This gives the protein CASSQGTSGRIPEQYF.

The chain links TRBV7-8 to TRBJ2-3, with D possibly being TRBD1 (6 bases). Germline-derived CDR1 and CDR2 are SGHVS and FQNEAQ. Trimming left V 1 base short and J 1 base short, with 12 bases between. The CDR3 spans 16 residues. This CDR3 reads CASSLEGVWGTDTQYF. The DNA for the CDR3 is TGTGCCAGCAGCTTAGAGGGGGTTTGGGGCACAGATACGCAGTATTTT. Based on the CDR3 plus reference TRBV7-8 and TRBJ2-3, the full variable domain is GAGVSQSPRYKVAKRGQDVALRCDPISGHVSLFWYQQALGQGPEFLTYFQNEAQLDKSGLPSDRFFAERPEGSVSTLKIQRTQQEDSAVYLCASSLEGVWGTDTQYFGPGTRLTVL.

The chain combines TRBV2 with TRBJ2-3; tentatively, D is TRBD2 (5 bases). CDR3 length: 10 residues. The V end was cut by 7 bases, the J end by 11 bases, with 10 bases between. Germline values: CDR1 SNHLY, CDR2 FYNNEI. The CDR3 sequence: CASMAGGQYF. CDR3 in DNA: TGTGCCAGCATGGCGGGTGGGCAGTATTTT.

The CDR3 loop is CASSQSWRAGSYEQYF. The CDR3 DNA reads as TGCGCCAGCAGTCAATCTTGGCGAGCGGGGTCCTACGAGCAGTACTTC. V is TRBV23-1 and J is TRBJ2-7; TRBD2 matches at 7 bases. TRBV23-1 is designated an ORF whose function remains uncertain. The length of the CDR3 is 16 residues. V was pared by 0 bases and J by 1 base, with 6 bases of the junction left unmatched.

In this sample, this clone turned up a few times. V is TRBV15 and J is TRBJ2-3; 9 nucleotides match TRBD2. The CDR3 extends over 15 amino acids. J gave up 5 bases and V 3 bases, and 6 bases lay outside the gene matches. CDR1 and CDR2 (germline): LNHNV, YYDKDF (reference sequence). CDR3 loop: CATSRGLADVDTQYF. The CDR3, as DNA: TGTGCCACCAGCAGGGGACTAGCTGACGTAGATACGCAGTATTTT.

V gene TRBV6-1 combines with J gene TRBJ1-4; perhaps TRBD1 as D (5 bases). The germline V and J ends were trimmed by 2 bases and 5 bases, with 18 bases remaining between them. The CDR3 has 17 amino acids. Germline V gives CDR1 MNHNS, CDR2 SASEGT. The CDR3 DNA is TGTGCCAGCAGTGAACCGGGGAGACAGCGAAAAAATGAAAAACTGTTTTTT. Its translation: CASSEPGRQRKNEKLFF.

Here the CDR3 DNA reads TGTGCCAGCTCCCCCAATGGCGCGGGAGACAATGAGCAGTTCTTC. Protein sequence: CASSPNGAGDNEQFF. The chain has TRBV7-3 and TRBJ2-1; the match to TRBD2 covers 7 bases. The CDR3 is made up of 15 amino acids. J gave up 5 bases and V 8 bases, and 12 bases lay outside the gene matches. Germline V gene data show CDR1 as SGHTA and CDR2 as FQGTGA.

J is TRBJ2-1 and V is TRBV19; 9 nucleotides align to TRBD2. This CDR3 is 16 amino acids long. V gave up 4 bases and J gave up 4 bases; unmatched junction bases: 8. Germline CDR1 LNHDA, CDR2 SQIVND (reference sequence). CDR3 residues: CASSRGRREGYNEQFF. CDR3 DNA: TGTGCCAGTAGTAGGGGAAGGCGGGAGGGGTACAATGAGCAGTTCTTC.

This clone was recorded once. The CDR3 DNA reads TGTGCCAGCACCATGGACAGTCTCCTTTACAATGAGCAGTTCTTC. Translated, it gives CASTMDSLLYNEQFF. The V gene is TRBV6-1, the J gene TRBJ2-1; a possible D gene is TRBD1 (6 bases). The CDR3 spans 15 residues. The V gene's germline CDR1 is MNHNS and CDR2 SASEGT. V shed 7 bases and J shed 4 bases, with 17 bases lying between them.

This clone was observed a single time. The chain has TRBV6-5 and TRBJ2-1, with TRBD1 matching over 11 bases. Germline trimming cut 2 bases from V and 8 bases from J; bases unmatched to any gene: 5. CDR1 is MNHEY, CDR2 SVGAGI, per germline. CDR3 length: 15 residues. CDR3 nucleotide sequence: TGTGCCAGCAGTTACGGACAGGGGGCGAGGGATGAGCAGTTCTTC. It codes for CASSYGQGARDEQFF.

The V gene is TRBV27, the J gene TRBJ2-7; 8 bases agree with TRBD2. The CDR3 covers 12 residues. The V gene's germline CDR1 is MNHEY and CDR2 SMNVEV (reference sequence). V lost 10 bases to trimming and J lost 2 bases; unmatched junction nucleotides: 4. CDR3 loop: CATSGGTYEQYF. In nucleotides, the CDR3 is TGTGCCACCTCGGGAGGGACCTACGAGCAGTACTTC.

This clone was counted once. The rearrangement links TRBV5-7 to TRBJ2-7; D is unclear. TRBV5-7 is labeled an ORF, and its function is uncertain. The CDR3 is 13 amino acids. Trimming removed 3 bases at V and 0 bases at J, with 7 bases between. The CDR3 loop reads CASSYGASYEQYF. CDR3 DNA: TGTGCCAGCAGCTATGGAGCCTCCTACGAGCAGTACTTC.

This clone appeared once. This chain joins TRBV19 and TRBJ2-7; TRBD2 agrees at 7 bases. The CDR3 has 13 amino acids. Looked up from germline, CDR1 is LNHDA and CDR2 is SQIVND (reference sequence). The V and J ends lost 4 bases and 2 bases, in that order; junction bases with no gene match: 2. CDR3 sequence reads: CASSSGRAYEQYF. For the CDR3, the DNA is TGTGCCAGTAGTAGCGGGAGAGCCTACGAGCAGTACTTC.

The V gene is TRBV28, the J gene TRBJ2-2; no clear D gene. The CDR3 runs to 15 residues. Deletions cut 6 bases from V and 6 bases from J, with 17 bases between. Per germline, CDR1 MDHEN and CDR2 SYDVKM. The CDR3 DNA reads as TGTGCCAGCAGGCCGACTCGATCCCAACCCGGGGAGCTGTTTTTT. Its translation: CASRPTRSQPGELFF.

The chain carries TRBV5-6 and TRBJ2-1, with 12 bases aligning to TRBD2. V was clipped by 1 base and J by 1 base; unmatched bases: 6. CDR3 size: 18 residues. In germline, CDR1 is SGHDT, CDR2 YYEEEE. CDR3: CASSLWLAGGPSYNEQFF. The CDR3 DNA is TGTGCCAGCAGCTTGTGGCTAGCGGGAGGGCCGTCCTACAATGAGCAGTTCTTC.

The genes are TRBV5-1 and TRBJ2-1; 8 bases are shared with TRBD2. CDR1 and CDR2 from the germline V gene are SGHRS and YFSETQ. Unmatched junction bases numbered 3, after V lost 4 bases and J lost 3 bases. The CDR3 extends over 14 amino acids. CDR3 nucleotides: TGCGCCAGCAGCGGCGCGGGGGGCTACAATGAGCAGTTCTTC. Translating it yields CASSGAGGYNEQFF.

The chain has TRBV18 and TRBJ1-2; possible D gene TRBD1, 6 bases. Trimming cost V 6 bases and J 4 bases, with 21 bases left between them. Germline CDR1 is KGHSH and CDR2 is LQKENI. The CDR3 totals 16 residues. CDR3 loop: CASSPSETGPFYGYTF. The CDR3 coding sequence is TGTGCCAGCTCTCCTTCCGAGACAGGACCCTTCTATGGCTACACCTTC.

The rearrangement uses TRBV4-3 and TRBJ1-3; the D is unclear. Germline CDR1 LGHNA, CDR2 YSLEER. V lost 1 base and J 1 base, leaving 5 bases between the germline ends. The CDR3 has 14 amino acids. CDR3 coding DNA: TGCGCCAGCAGCCAAGGGACGTCTGGAAACACCATATATTTT. As protein: CASSQGTSGNTIYF.

V is TRBV5-1 and J is TRBJ1-5; D is uncertain. The CDR3 is made up of 15 amino acids. CDR1 and CDR2 (germline): SGHRS, YFSETQ. V shed 0 bases and J shed 7 bases, with 14 bases lying between them. DNA of the CDR3: TGCGCCAGCAGCTTGGGGACGGAACGAGACCAGCCCCAGCATTTT. Protein: CASSLGTERDQPQHF.

V usage is TRBV7-2 and J usage is TRBJ2-4; 7 bases align to TRBD2. The CDR3 totals 16 residues. V dropped 8 bases and J dropped 5; count of bases not matched to a gene: 15. Germline lookup yields CDR1 SGHTA and CDR2 FQGNSA. Written as DNA, the CDR3 is TGTGCCAGCGGCCCGCAGGGTGGCCTAGCGGAAAACATTCAGTACTTC. This gives the protein CASGPQGGLAENIQYF.